This TCR beta chain emerged from a study of blood T cell repertoires in COVID-19. As for the study in general: The study drew acute and convalescent COVID-19 samples from the United States, Italy and Spain.

Generated by immunoSEQ multiplex PCR, the TCRdb table keeps only in-frame clones and is missing some. The sample carries about 69,000 clones, roughly 80% recorded once. In germline, CDR1 is LGHNA, CDR2 YSLEER. V trimming: 1 base; J trimming: 3 bases; junction bases outside the gene matches: 9. This CDR3 spans 16 amino acids. Sequencing input: peripheral blood. The chain carries TRBV4-3 and TRBJ2-7; TRBD2 matches at 7 bases. The clonotype was recovered from a man in his sixties with acute or convalescent COVID-19. The CDR3, as DNA: TGCGCCAGCAGCCAAGCAGGGCCTAGCGGATACTACGAGCAGTACTTC. Translating gives CASSQAGPSGYYEQYF.